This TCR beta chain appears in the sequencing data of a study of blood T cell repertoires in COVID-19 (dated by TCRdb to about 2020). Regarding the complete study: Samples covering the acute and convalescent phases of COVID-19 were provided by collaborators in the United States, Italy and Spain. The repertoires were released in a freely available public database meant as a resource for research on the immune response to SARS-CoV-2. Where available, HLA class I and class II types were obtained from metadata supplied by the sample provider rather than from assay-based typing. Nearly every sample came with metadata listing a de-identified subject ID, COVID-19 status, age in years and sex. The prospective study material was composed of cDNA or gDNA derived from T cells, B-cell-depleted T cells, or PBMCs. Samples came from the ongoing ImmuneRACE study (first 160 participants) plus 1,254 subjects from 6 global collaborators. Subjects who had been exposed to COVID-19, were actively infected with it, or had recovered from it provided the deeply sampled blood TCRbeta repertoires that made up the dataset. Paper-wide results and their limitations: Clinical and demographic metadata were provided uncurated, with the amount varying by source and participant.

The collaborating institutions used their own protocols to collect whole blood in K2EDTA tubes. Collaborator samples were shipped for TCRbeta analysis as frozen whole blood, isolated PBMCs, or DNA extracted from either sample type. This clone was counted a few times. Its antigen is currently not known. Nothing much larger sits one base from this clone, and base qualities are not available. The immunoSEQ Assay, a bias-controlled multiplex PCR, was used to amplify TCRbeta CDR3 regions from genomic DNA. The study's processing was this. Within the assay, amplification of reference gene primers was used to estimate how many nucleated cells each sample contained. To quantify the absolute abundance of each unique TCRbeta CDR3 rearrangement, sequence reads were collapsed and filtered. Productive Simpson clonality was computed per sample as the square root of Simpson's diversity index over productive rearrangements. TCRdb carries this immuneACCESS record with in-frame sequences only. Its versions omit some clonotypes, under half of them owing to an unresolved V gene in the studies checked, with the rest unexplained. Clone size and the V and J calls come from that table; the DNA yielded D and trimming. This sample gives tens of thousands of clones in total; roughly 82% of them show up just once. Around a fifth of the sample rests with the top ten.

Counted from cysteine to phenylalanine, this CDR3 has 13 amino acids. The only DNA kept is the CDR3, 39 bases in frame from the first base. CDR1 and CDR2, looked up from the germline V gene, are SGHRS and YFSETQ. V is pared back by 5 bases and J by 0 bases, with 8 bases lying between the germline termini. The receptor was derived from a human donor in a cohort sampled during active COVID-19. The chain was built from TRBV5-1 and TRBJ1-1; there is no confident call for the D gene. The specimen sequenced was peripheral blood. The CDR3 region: CASRGTLNTEAFF. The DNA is TGCGCCAGCAGGGGCACACTGAACACTGAAGCTTTCTTT.